These 23 T cell receptor beta chains originate from one sample sequenced in a study of T cell responses to AZD1222 COVID-19 vaccine. TCRdb keeps only in-frame clones here, not all; method: immunoSEQ multiplex PCR. The data hold about 150,000 clones, with about 90% observed a single time. The sequences come from peripheral blood, collected on day 0 of MenACWY control vaccination. The receptors were sampled from an adult in good health.

The CDR3: CASRVRGGGYYGYTF. The CDR3 coding sequence is TGTGCCAGCAGGGTCAGGGGAGGGGGGTACTATGGCTACACCTTC. This chain connects TRBV6-5 to TRBJ1-2; possible D gene TRBD1, 6 bases. Germline V gene lookup returns CDR1 MNHEY and CDR2 SVGAGI. CDR3 length: 15 amino acids. Between the trimmed V and J ends, which lost 6 bases and 3 bases, there was a span of 17 bases.

This clone was observed a single time. This chain joins TRBV29-1 and TRBJ2-1; D gene uncertain. The V gene's germline CDR1 is SQVTM and CDR2 ANQGSEA. V dropped 4 bases and J dropped 0 bases, with 10 bases sitting between them. This CDR3 is built from 14 residues. CDR3 coding DNA: TGCAGCGTTGTGGGCAGTCTCTCCTACAATGAGCAGTTCTTC. Amino acids: CSVVGSLSYNEQFF.

The chain recombines TRBV24-1 with TRBJ1-4; D unresolved. The length of the CDR3 is 11 residues. The V end lost 9 bases, the J end lost 7 bases, and 8 bases lay between the germline ends. Germline V gene sequence: CDR1 KGHDR, CDR2 SFDVKD. This CDR3 is CATRPGEKLFF. CDR3 nucleotides: TGTGCCACCCGGCCGGGTGAAAAACTGTTTTTT.

On this clone: Other nucleotide sequences in the sample specify the same CDR3. V usage is TRBV18 and J usage is TRBJ1-4; 7 bases map to TRBD1. The CDR3 is made up of 14 amino acids. With 2 bases clipped from V and 5 bases from J, the junction kept 2 bases outside the gene matches. The germline gives CDR1 KGHSH, CDR2 LQKENI. The CDR3: CASSPGTVNEKLFF. CDR3 DNA: TGTGCCAGCTCACCAGGGACAGTCAATGAAAAACTGTTTTTT.

The gene calls are TRBV11-2 and TRBJ2-7, with D possibly being TRBD2 (6 bases). The CDR3 totals 14 residues. Germline lookup yields CDR1 SGHAT and CDR2 FQNNGV. The V gene lost 4 bases and the J gene lost 4 bases, with 14 bases spanning the gap. The CDR3 here is CASSYPRDFYEQYF. The DNA of the CDR3 is TGTGCCAGCAGCTACCCCAGGGACTTTTACGAGCAGTACTTC.

CDR3 sequence (DNA): TGTGCCAGCAGCCTGGACAGGGGCTCCTACGAGCAGTACTTC. This codes for CASSLDRGSYEQYF. The chain uses TRBV5-4 and TRBJ2-7, with TRBD1 matching 9 bases. Unmatched junction bases numbered 2, after V lost 4 bases and J lost 0 bases. CDR3 size: 14 residues. Germline CDR1 reads SGHNT; CDR2 reads YYREEE (reference sequence).

The rearrangement joins TRBV25-1 to TRBJ1-4, with unresolved D. The CDR3 runs 14 residues. Trimming took off 2 bases at V and 8 bases at J, with 12 bases between the two ends. Germline lookup yields CDR1 MGHDK and CDR2 SYGVNS. CDR3 protein: CASSEGVPWEKLFF. As DNA, the CDR3 is TGTGCCAGCAGTGAAGGGGTTCCCTGGGAAAAACTGTTTTTT.

This chain links TRBV9 with TRBJ1-1; weak D call: TRBD1 (5 bases). This CDR3 is built from 15 residues. Looked up from germline, CDR1 is SGDLS and CDR2 is YYNGEE. V lost 6 bases, J lost 4 bases, and 19 bases lay in between. DNA for the CDR3: TGTGCCAGCACCCGGGACCCCTCTGGCGGCACTGAAGCTTTCTTT. It is translated as CASTRDPSGGTEAFF. Full variable domain (outside the CDR3, taken from reference TRBV9 and TRBJ1-1): DSGVTQTPKHLITATGQRVTLRCSPRSGDLSVYWYQQSLDQGLQFLIQYYNGEERAKGNILERFSAQQFPDLHSELNLSSLELGDSALYFCASTRDPSGGTEAFFGQGTRLTVV.

As to this clone: Other nucleotide sequences in the sample specify the same CDR3. V is TRBV5-6 and J is TRBJ2-7, with D maybe TRBD1 (5 bases). V lost 2 bases and J lost 1, with 7 bases in between. The CDR3 spans 13 residues. In germline, CDR1 is SGHDT, CDR2 YYEEEE. The CDR3 reads CASSLAGSYEQYF. CDR3 nucleotides: TGTGCCAGCAGCTTAGCAGGGTCCTACGAGCAGTACTTC. The whole variable domain, remainder taken from reference TRBV5-6 and TRBJ2-7, is DAGVTQSPTHLIKTRGQQVTLRCSPKSGHDTVSWYQQALGQGPQFIFQYYEEEERQRGNFPDRFSGHQFPNYSSELNVNALLLGDSALYLCASSLAGSYEQYFGPGTRLTVT.

This chain connects TRBV28 to TRBJ1-4; 7 nucleotides align to TRBD1. The CDR3 is 13 amino acids. CDR1 is MDHEN, CDR2 SYDVKM, per germline. J gave up 6 bases and V 8 bases, and 6 bases lay outside the gene matches. CDR3 residues: CASARGQDEKLFF. CDR3 nucleotides: TGTGCCAGCGCCCGAGGACAGGATGAAAAACTGTTTTTT.

Written as DNA, the CDR3 is TGTGCCAGCAGCTTGACGGGACAATCCTACAATGAGCAGTTCTTC. Its translation: CASSLTGQSYNEQFF. V and J are TRBV7-3 and TRBJ2-1; D might be TRBD1 (6 bases). Germline CDR1 is SGHTA and CDR2 is FQGTGA. CDR3 length: 15 residues. V gave up 3 bases and J gave up 1 base, with 10 bases separating them.

The chain couples TRBV3-1 (or the pseudogene TRBV3-2) to TRBJ1-3; D remains ambiguous. V dropped 4 bases and J dropped 0 bases, with 19 bases sitting between them. The germline gives CDR1 LGHDT, CDR2 YNNKEL (reference sequence). CDR3 size: 18 residues. This CDR3 reads CASSPTFMGRNSGNTIYF. The CDR3 nucleotides are TGTGCCAGCAGCCCCACATTTATGGGCCGCAACTCTGGAAACACCATATATTTT.

This chain uses TRBV9 with TRBJ1-2; D remains ambiguous. CDR3 length equals 15 residues. The germline V and J ends were trimmed by 0 bases and 14 bases, with 23 bases remaining between them. Germline CDR1 and CDR2: SGDLS and YYNGEE. The CDR3 loop reads CASSVALTAGSGLTF. CDR3 DNA sequence: TGTGCCAGCAGCGTAGCTCTAACCGCAGGTTCCGGTTTGACCTTC.

This chain links TRBV13 with TRBJ2-1, with TRBD1 as a possible D gene (6 bases). Between the trimmed V and J ends, which lost 5 bases and 0 bases, there was a span of 32 bases. Germline V lookup: CDR1 PRHDT, CDR2 FYEKMQ (reference sequence). There are 22 residues in the CDR3. This chain's CDR3 is CASSPSRLIQGPVSFSYNEQFF. CDR3 sequence (DNA): TGTGCCAGCAGCCCGAGTAGACTAATACAGGGTCCAGTGAGTTTCTCCTACAATGAGCAGTTCTTC.

The chain recombines TRBV27 with TRBJ1-2; D is unresolved. The CDR3 totals 17 residues. V shed 5 bases and J shed 4 bases, with 23 bases lying between them. Looked up from germline, CDR1 is MNHEY and CDR2 is SMNVEV (reference sequence). The CDR3 loop reads CASSPKFGGRHPYGYTF. In nucleotides, the CDR3 is TGTGCCAGCAGTCCGAAGTTCGGCGGACGACATCCCTATGGCTACACCTTC.

This clone came up a few times. V and J are TRBV19 and TRBJ1-1, with 10 bases identical to TRBD1. V shed 5 bases, J shed 0 bases, and the junction held 12 bases outside the gene matches. The CDR3 has 18 amino acids. The germline V gene has CDR1 LNHDA and CDR2 SQIVND (reference sequence). CDR3 sequence (DNA): TGTGCCAGTAGTTCGATGAATTCGGGACAGGGGATGAACACTGAAGCTTTCTTT. It codes for CASSSMNSGQGMNTEAFF.

This chain uses TRBV29-1 with TRBJ2-7; D gene ambiguous. Between the trimmed V and J ends, which lost 7 bases and 5 bases, there was a span of 21 bases. This CDR3 region has 14 residues. Germline lookup yields CDR1 SQVTM and CDR2 ANQGSEA. The CDR3 bases are TGCAGCGCCAAAGGACCGGGTCCCATCCACGAGCAGTACTTC. Protein product: CSAKGPGPIHEQYF.

The chain joins TRBV10-1 to TRBJ2-3, with D unclear. V gave up 4 bases and J gave up 6 bases, with 8 bases separating them. Germline CDR1 reads WNHNN; CDR2 reads SYGVQD (reference sequence). The CDR3 has 12 residues. The CDR3 DNA is TGCGCCAGCAGTGGAGTAGTGGATACGCAGTATTTT. Its translation: CASSGVVDTQYF.

The CDR3 sequence is CASSVMASGGTDTQYF. For the CDR3, the DNA is TGTGCCAGCAGCGTAATGGCTAGCGGGGGGACAGATACGCAGTATTTT. The rearrangement joins TRBV9 to TRBJ2-3; 11 bases are shared with TRBD2. The CDR3 totals 16 residues. CDR1 and CDR2 from the germline V gene are SGDLS and YYNGEE. V was pared by 1 base and J by 3 bases, with 4 bases of the junction left unmatched.

This clone came up once. This chain links TRBV18 with TRBJ2-7; D might be TRBD1 or TRBD2, each matching 5 bases. Germline values: CDR1 KGHSH, CDR2 LQKENI. Between the trimmed V and J ends, which lost 3 bases and 3 bases, there was a span of 9 bases. This CDR3 spans 13 amino acids. The CDR3 here is CASSPSGSYEQYF. DNA of the CDR3: TGTGCCAGCTCACCCTCAGGGAGCTACGAGCAGTACTTC.

The chain has TRBV27 and TRBJ1-2; D call uncertain. The CDR3 runs to 15 residues. Germline V gene sequence: CDR1 MNHEY, CDR2 SMNVEV (reference sequence). Trimming cost V 5 bases and J 8 bases, with 21 bases left between them. In DNA form, the CDR3 reads TGTGCCAGCAGTCCACGTGGTAGAGGAGTGCCGGGCTACACCTTC. This codes for CASSPRGRGVPGYTF.

This clone was recorded a few times. This sequence joins TRBV7-2 and TRBJ2-7; D is perhaps TRBD2 (5 bases). Deletions cut 5 bases from V and 9 bases from J, with 17 bases between. The CDR3 totals 13 residues. CDR1 and CDR2 from the germline V gene are SGHTA and FQGNSA. Here the CDR3 reads CASSVQRDRGQYF. The CDR3 region has the DNA TGTGCCAGCAGCGTCCAGCGCGATCGGGGGCAGTACTTC.

A word on this clone: Germline and junction disagree at one end, which may indicate a read error. The J gene is TRBJ1-3, the V gene TRBV28, with D perhaps TRBD1 (5 bases). The CDR3 length is 11 residues. Germline lookup yields CDR1 MDHEN and CDR2 SYDVKM. CDR3 sequence: CASSLSGVSDF. The CDR3 DNA reads as TGTGCCAGCAGTTTATCGGGGGTATCGGATTTT.